Following are 13 T cell receptor beta chains from one sample sequenced in a study of T cell responses to AZD1222 COVID-19 vaccine listed by TCRdb under 2021. The meaning of the sample's time point label: about 28 days (+/-7) after the second vaccine dose. The method was the immunoSEQ multiplex PCR assay. TCRdb retrieved this table from immuneACCESS and kept in-frame rearrangements only. Not all clones are present; in checked studies, unresolved V genes account for under half, and no reason is known for the remainder. In all, the sample holds about 270,000 clones, and 94% of those were seen once. Of the sample, 0.55% is held by the ten largest clones. The sequencing here drew on peripheral blood, taken 28 days after the second AZD1222 dose. These TCRs come from an adult who received the AZD1222 COVID-19 vaccine.

This CDR3 is CASSLGLSGGYGYTF. CDR3 nucleotide sequence: TGTGCCAGCAGTTTGGGTTTGTCCGGGGGGTATGGCTACACCTTC. This chain joins TRBV28 and TRBJ1-2, with a tentative D call TRBD1 (5 bases). The ends were cut back, 3 bases at V and 5 bases at J, with 16 bases in the middle. This CDR3 has 15 amino acids. Germline lookup yields CDR1 MDHEN and CDR2 SYDVKM.

V is TRBV27 and J is TRBJ2-1, with D perhaps matching TRBD1 (5 bases). The CDR3 totals 15 residues. The V gene lost 4 bases and the J gene lost 8 bases, with 18 bases spanning the gap. Germline values: CDR1 MNHEY, CDR2 SMNVEV (reference sequence). For the CDR3, the DNA is TGTGCCAGCAGTTCCCCGTGGGGCCGCTCGGATGAGCAGTTCTTC. This codes for CASSSPWGRSDEQFF.

The gene calls are TRBV27 and TRBJ2-2; D not resolved. CDR3 length: 16 residues. The V gene's germline CDR1 is MNHEY and CDR2 SMNVEV (reference sequence). Trimming shortened V by 4 bases and J by 2 bases, and 14 bases separated the two germline ends. DNA of the CDR3: TGTGCCAGCAGTTCCCTGGAGAGGAGTAACACCGGGGAGCTGTTTTTT. Translation: CASSSLERSNTGELFF.

The chain joins TRBV14 to TRBJ1-6; 9 bases are a match to TRBD1. Trimming took 5 bases from V and 4 from J; bases not matched to a gene: 18. This CDR3 is built from 20 residues. Germline V gene sequence: CDR1 SGHDN, CDR2 FVKESK. The CDR3 sequence: CASSFGGAFGQGRYNSPLHF. CDR3 sequence (DNA): TGTGCCAGCAGCTTCGGTGGAGCTTTCGGACAGGGGCGGTATAATTCACCCCTCCACTTT.

This chain uses TRBV9 with TRBJ2-1; D tentatively fits TRBD1 or TRBD2 (6 bases each). The CDR3 is 16 amino acids. Germline V gene data show CDR1 as SGDLS and CDR2 as YYNGEE. With 3 bases removed from V and 2 bases from J, the gap between germline ends came to 15 bases. The CDR3 reads CASSARGGAPYNEQFF. The CDR3, as DNA: TGTGCCAGCAGCGCCAGGGGCGGGGCCCCCTACAATGAGCAGTTCTTC. Using reference TRBV9 and TRBJ2-1 for the parts outside the CDR3, the full variable domain is DSGVTQTPKHLITATGQRVTLRCSPRSGDLSVYWYQQSLDQGLQFLIQYYNGEERAKGNILERFSAQQFPDLHSELNLSSLELGDSALYFCASSARGGAPYNEQFFGPGTRLTVL.

This sequence joins TRBV27 and TRBJ1-1; the D gene is possibly TRBD1 (6 bases). Germline CDR1 and CDR2: MNHEY and SMNVEV (reference sequence). This CDR3 spans 15 amino acids. With 5 bases removed from V and 4 bases from J, the gap between germline ends came to 17 bases. CDR3: CASSPSQGGITEAFF. DNA for the CDR3: TGTGCCAGCAGTCCATCACAGGGAGGAATCACTGAAGCTTTCTTT.

The chain employs TRBV11-2 and TRBJ2-3, with D perhaps matching TRBD2 (6 bases). The CDR3 sequence is 14 residues long. V dropped 1 base and J dropped 5 bases, with 10 bases sitting between them. Germline V gene lookup returns CDR1 SGHAT and CDR2 FQNNGV. DNA for the CDR3: TGTGCCAGCAGCTTAGGGCATAGCGGAGATACGCAGTATTTT. This gives the protein CASSLGHSGDTQYF.

The J gene is TRBJ2-3, the V gene TRBV19; D is possibly TRBD2 (6 bases). CDR3 length equals 13 residues. Germline V CDR1 and CDR2: LNHDA, SQIVND (reference sequence). Trimming pared 6 bases from V and 5 bases from J, leaving 12 bases between. The chain's CDR3 is CASRGRGGDTQYF. The CDR3 nucleotides are TGTGCCAGTAGAGGCCGGGGAGGAGATACGCAGTATTTT.

V usage is TRBV18 and J usage is TRBJ1-1, with D unresolved. CDR1 and CDR2 (germline): KGHSH, LQKENI. Between the trimmed V and J ends, which lost 0 bases and 8 bases, there was a span of 19 bases. There are 16 residues in the CDR3. CDR3 loop: CASSPPRQGPLGEAFF. As DNA, the CDR3 is TGTGCCAGCTCACCACCCAGACAAGGGCCTTTGGGAGAAGCTTTCTTT.

This clone was seen just once. J is TRBJ1-6 and V is TRBV3-1 (or the pseudogene TRBV3-2); perhaps TRBD1 as D (5 bases). The length of the CDR3 is 16 residues. The germline gives CDR1 LGHDT, CDR2 YNNKEL (reference sequence). V was cut by 3 bases and J by 9 bases, with 18 bases left in between. CDR3 loop: CASSHTVGRYGSPLHF. In DNA, the CDR3 is TGTGCCAGCAGCCACACGGTGGGACGGTATGGTTCACCCCTCCACTTT.

This clone was counted only a few times. This chain links TRBV27 with TRBJ2-7; 12 bases fit TRBD1. The germline V gene encodes CDR1 MNHEY and CDR2 SMNVEV (reference sequence). V gave up 6 bases and J gave up 4 bases; unmatched junction bases: 10. The CDR3 runs 16 residues. The CDR3 DNA is TGTGCCAGCAGATCCTGGGCGGGACAGGGGGCATACGAGCAGTACTTC. This sequence encodes CASRSWAGQGAYEQYF.

This clone was seen only once. The chain combines TRBV2 with TRBJ1-5; D is uncertain. The CDR3 runs to 13 residues. Per germline, CDR1 SNHLY and CDR2 FYNNEI. Trimming removed 3 bases at V and 5 bases at J, with 8 bases between. The chain's CDR3 is CASSEEAHQPQHF. CDR3 DNA sequence: TGTGCCAGCAGTGAGGAAGCTCATCAGCCCCAGCATTTT. Full variable domain (rest looked up from reference TRBV2 and TRBJ1-5): EPEVTQTPSHQVTQMGQEVILRCVPISNHLYFYWYRQILGQKVEFLVSFYNNEISEKSEIFDDQFSVERPDGSNFTLKIRSTKLEDSAMYFCASSEEAHQPQHFGDGTRLSIL.

The chain has TRBV28 and TRBJ2-2; maybe TRBD2 (5 bases). The CDR3 is made up of 14 amino acids. Trimming cost V 2 bases and J 1 base, with 5 bases left between them. Germline values: CDR1 MDHEN, CDR2 SYDVKM. DNA for the CDR3: TGTGCCAGCAGTTTAGCGGGGAACACCGGGGAGCTGTTTTTT. This gives the protein CASSLAGNTGELFF.